The 10 T cell receptor beta chains given below trace back to one sample, sequenced in a study of cytotoxic CD8 clonotypes in ibrutinib-treated CLL (dated by TCRdb to the early 2020s). Library method: the immunoSEQ multiplex PCR assay. The source is immuneACCESS, and TCRdb retained only in-frame sequences with V and J called. Part of the clones is not carried over; for the studies checked, unresolved V genes explain less than half of this, and the remainder is unexplained. The sample table lists 150,000 to 200,000 clones, around nine tenths of them with a count of one. The leading ten clones occupy 3% of the sample. What this sample's time point label stands for: progressive disease on ibrutinib. This material consisted of PBMCs, taken at disease progression, from a patient treated with ibrutinib. These TCRs come from a human donor with chronic lymphocytic leukemia.

The chain employs TRBV9 and TRBJ2-5; D uncertain. The germline V and J ends were trimmed by 3 bases and 3 bases, with 9 bases remaining between them. The CDR3 covers 13 residues. CDR1 is SGDLS, CDR2 YYNGEE, per germline. CDR3 sequence: CASSEAIKETQYF. The CDR3 DNA reads as TGTGCCAGCAGCGAGGCAATTAAAGAGACCCAGTACTTC.

V is TRBV11-3 and J is TRBJ2-2; 9 nucleotides match TRBD1. J gave up 7 bases and V 5 bases, and 11 bases lay outside the gene matches. The germline V gene encodes CDR1 SGHNT and CDR2 YENEEA. The CDR3 length is 16 residues. This chain's CDR3 is CASSPGTGTNSGELFF. In nucleotides, the CDR3 is TGTGCCAGCAGCCCAGGGACAGGGACGAATAGCGGGGAGCTGTTTTTT.

The V call is TRBV10-3, the J call TRBJ2-1; 12 bases match TRBD2. Germline V gives CDR1 ENHRY, CDR2 SYGVKD. CDR3 size: 17 residues. The J segment lost 2 bases and the V segment lost 0 bases, leaving 2 bases of the junction unmatched. The CDR3 region is CAISESTSGGAYNEQFF. CDR3 bases: TGTGCCATCAGTGAGTCGACTAGCGGGGGAGCCTACAATGAGCAGTTCTTC.

The chain combines TRBV7-3 with TRBJ2-2; D gene unclear. CDR1 is SGHTA and CDR2 is FQGTGA in the germline V gene. V lost 3 bases, J lost 0 bases, and 14 bases lay in between. This CDR3 is 17 amino acids long. The CDR3 spells CASSFPPAATNTGELFF. CDR3 nucleotide sequence: TGTGCCAGCAGCTTCCCCCCCGCGGCGACGAACACCGGGGAGCTGTTTTTT.

The CDR3 nucleotides read TGTGCCAGCAGCTTGGGGTACGTCCAAGAGACCCAGTACTTC. This translates into CASSLGYVQETQYF. J is TRBJ2-5 and V is TRBV5-5, with D hard to call. The CDR3 is 14 residues long. CDR1 SGHKS and CDR2 YYEKEE come from the germline V gene (reference sequence). V dropped 0 bases and J dropped 1 base, with 7 bases sitting between them.

This chain connects TRBV30 to TRBJ1-2; D is perhaps TRBD1 (6 bases). Trimming stripped 4 bases from V and 3 bases from J, with 18 bases between. Germline-derived CDR1 and CDR2 are GTSNPN and SVGIG (reference sequence). The CDR3 extends over 15 amino acids. CDR3 sequence (DNA): TGTGCCTGGAAGGTTCGGGGGGCGCTCGACTATGGCTACACCTTC. It specifies CAWKVRGALDYGYTF.

J is TRBJ2-1 and V is TRBV11-3, with D hard to call. V shed 5 bases and J shed 2 bases, with 16 bases lying between them. Germline V gives CDR1 SGHNT, CDR2 YENEEA. The CDR3 runs to 16 residues. The DNA of the CDR3 is TGTGCCAGCAGCCTAACTCAGAATACACCCTACAATGAGCAGTTCTTC. Protein product: CASSLTQNTPYNEQFF.

The gene calls are TRBV11-2 and TRBJ2-2, with 8 bases lining up with TRBD2. Germline CDR1 is SGHAT and CDR2 is FQNNGV. With V trimmed by 3 bases and J by 4 bases, 1 base remained unmatched. The CDR3 runs to 14 residues. Here the CDR3 DNA reads TGTGCCAGCAGCTTGGGACTAGTCACCGGGGAGCTGTTTTTT. Translated: CASSLGLVTGELFF. The full variable domain, rest sourced from reference TRBV11-2 and TRBJ2-2, is EAGVAQSPRYKIIEKRQSVAFWCNPISGHATLYWYQQILGQGPKLLIQFQNNGVVDDSQLPKDRFSAERLKGVDSTLKIQPAKLEDSAVYLCASSLGLVTGELFFGEGSRLTVL.

This clone was recorded once. The chain is built from TRBV7-6 and TRBJ1-2; possibly TRBD1 for D (5 bases). Per germline, CDR1 SGHVS and CDR2 FNYEAQ. The CDR3 runs 15 residues. The V and J ends lost 5 bases and 1 base respectively, with 14 bases between them. The DNA for the CDR3 is TGTGCCAGCAGCCCCCCCGCGGGGGGTAACTATGGCTACACCTTC. Its protein is CASSPPAGGNYGYTF.

V and J are TRBV7-9 and TRBJ2-3, with 9 bases that match TRBD2. After removal of 4 bases from V and 4 bases from J, the junction contained 9 bases not matched to a gene. This CDR3 is built from 16 residues. Germline CDR1 is SEHNR and CDR2 is FQNEAQ (reference sequence). The CDR3 sequence: CASSSGAGGLADTQYF. The DNA for the CDR3 is TGTGCCAGCAGCTCCGGTGCGGGAGGGCTGGCAGATACGCAGTATTTT.